A single sample is the source of the 20 T cell receptor beta chains below, sequenced in a study of technical replicates of blood from a few donors (dated by TCRdb to 2015 to 2018). Library construction relied on the immunoSEQ multiplex PCR assay. The immuneACCESS repertoire file appears here via TCRdb, limited to in-frame rearrangements. These files lack a portion of the clones; in checked studies, under half of the deficit traces to unresolved V genes, and the cause of the others is not known. The sample includes about 94,000 clones, with approximately 95% observed a single time. Around 0.21% of the sample belongs to the ten largest clones. The source material was T cells isolated from PBMCs. All receptors come from a human donor in good health.

The chain has TRBV27 and TRBJ1-2; 8 bases match TRBD1. The V gene end was trimmed by 6 bases and the J gene end by 5 bases; junction bases not matched to a gene: 11. Germline V gene sequence: CDR1 MNHEY, CDR2 SMNVEV (reference sequence). The CDR3 has 15 amino acids. This CDR3 is CASSPRRTGLYGYTF. The CDR3 DNA sequence: TGTGCCAGCAGCCCGCGCCGGACAGGGCTTTATGGCTACACCTTC.

The table lists this clone with a few counts. The J gene is TRBJ2-7, the V gene TRBV6-5; no reliable D call. The CDR3 has 12 residues. The germline V gene encodes CDR1 MNHEY and CDR2 SVGAGI. Trimming took off 5 bases at V and 2 bases at J, with 7 bases between the two ends. In nucleotides, the CDR3 is TGTGCCAGCAGTACGCACACCTACGAGCAGTACTTC. It codes for CASSTHTYEQYF.

The rearrangement joins TRBV2 to TRBJ2-5; 10 bases fit TRBD2. The CDR3 length is 16 residues. V lost 1 base to trimming and J lost 5 bases; unmatched junction nucleotides: 7. Germline CDR1 and CDR2: SNHLY and FYNNEI. The CDR3 nucleotides are TGTGCCAGCAGTGAAGACCCAGCGGGGGGGAGGGAGACCCAGTACTTC. Translated, it gives CASSEDPAGGRETQYF.

The chain links TRBV6-5 to TRBJ1-1, with D tentatively TRBD1 (5 bases). V lost 0 bases to trimming and J lost 1 base, with 9 bases between them. CDR1 and CDR2 (germline): MNHEY, SVGAGI. This CDR3 is 15 amino acids long. The CDR3 sequence is CASSYSGLTNTEAFF. DNA of the CDR3: TGTGCCAGCAGTTACTCGGGGCTAACGAACACTGAAGCTTTCTTT.

V gene TRBV2 combines with J gene TRBJ2-1, with D tentatively TRBD2 (7 bases). With 4 bases removed from V and 5 bases from J, the gap between germline ends came to 15 bases. This CDR3 contains 15 residues. Germline-derived CDR1 and CDR2 are SNHLY and FYNNEI. In DNA form, the CDR3 reads TGTGCCAGCAGTGGAAGGGGGGGTTATCACAATGAGCAGTTCTTC. Amino acids: CASSGRGGYHNEQFF.

The rearrangement uses TRBV7-9 and TRBJ2-7; TRBD1 aligns across 9 bases. CDR1 and CDR2 (germline): SEHNR, FQNEAQ (reference sequence). With V trimmed by 4 bases and J by 6 bases, 10 bases remained unmatched. The CDR3 runs 15 residues. The CDR3: CASSSGWDRVLEQYF. CDR3 DNA sequence: TGTGCCAGCAGCTCAGGATGGGACAGGGTCCTCGAGCAGTACTTC.

The chain recombines TRBV10-3 with TRBJ1-1; no definite D call. The V end lost 3 bases, the J end lost 2 bases, and 10 bases lay between the germline ends. The CDR3 length is 14 residues. Per germline, CDR1 ENHRY and CDR2 SYGVKD. In DNA, the CDR3 is TGTGCCATCAGTGATCGGGTCCTCAACACTGAAGCTTTCTTT. This sequence encodes CAISDRVLNTEAFF.

The chain has TRBV10-3 and TRBJ2-1, with D possibly TRBD2 on 6 matching bases. The CDR3 length is 17 residues. With 5 bases removed from V and 6 bases from J, the gap between germline ends came to 23 bases. The germline CDR1 and CDR2 sequences are ENHRY and SYGVKD. The CDR3 loop reads CAISNPGLAVSGNEQFF. CDR3 DNA: TGTGCCATCAGTAACCCGGGACTGGCAGTCAGTGGCAATGAGCAGTTCTTC.

V is TRBV19 and J is TRBJ2-7; 7 positions agree with TRBD2. The CDR3 extends over 15 amino acids. Germline V gives CDR1 LNHDA, CDR2 SQIVND (reference sequence). V was clipped by 7 bases and J by 6 bases; unmatched bases: 15. This CDR3 is CASTLSGEGRFEQYF. In nucleotides, the CDR3 is TGTGCCAGTACCCTCAGCGGGGAGGGAAGGTTCGAGCAGTACTTC.

This clone was observed once. The chain couples TRBV10-3 to TRBJ1-1; D might be TRBD1 (6 bases). The germline V gene encodes CDR1 ENHRY and CDR2 SYGVKD. V was clipped by 10 bases and J by 4 bases, with 16 bases between them. This CDR3 has 13 amino acids. CDR3 residues: CASDTTGGTEAFF. The CDR3 coding sequence is TGTGCCAGTGATACGACAGGAGGCACTGAAGCTTTCTTT.

The chain is built from TRBV4-2 and TRBJ2-2; D remains unclear. Trimming stripped 4 bases from V and 5 bases from J, with 14 bases between. This CDR3 region has 15 residues. Germline CDR1 is LGHNA and CDR2 is YNFKEQ. The CDR3 bases are TGTGCCAGCAGCCGGGTGGAAGCGCTAACCGGGGAGCTGTTTTTT. Translated, it gives CASSRVEALTGELFF.

The chain combines TRBV7-2 with TRBJ2-7, with D possibly being TRBD2 (5 bases). Germline assignment: CDR1 SGHTA and CDR2 FQGNSA. CDR3 size: 14 residues. Trimming cost V 2 bases and J 3 bases, with 11 bases left between them. The CDR3: CASSLNAEGYEQYF. The CDR3, as DNA: TGTGCCAGCAGCTTAAACGCCGAGGGCTACGAGCAGTACTTC.

V gene TRBV28 combines with J gene TRBJ1-2, with D unclear. Deletions cut 2 bases from V and 4 bases from J, with 11 bases between. CDR1 and CDR2 (germline): MDHEN, SYDVKM. The CDR3 covers 14 residues. This chain's CDR3 is CASSLVVQVYGYTF. The DNA of the CDR3 is TGTGCCAGCAGTTTAGTTGTCCAGGTCTATGGCTACACCTTC.

This chain joins TRBV2 and TRBJ1-4, with D possibly being TRBD1 (6 bases). The length of the CDR3 is 12 residues. V shed 11 bases and J shed 8 bases, with 15 bases lying between them. Germline CDR1 reads SNHLY; CDR2 reads FYNNEI. For the CDR3, the DNA is TGTGCCGGATCAGGGGTGGGGGAAAAACTGTTTTTT. It encodes CAGSGVGEKLFF.

The V call is TRBV6-5, the J call TRBJ2-7; TRBD2 agrees at 9 bases. CDR1 is MNHEY and CDR2 is SVGAGI in the germline V gene. V dropped 5 bases and J dropped 2; count of bases not matched to a gene: 7. The CDR3 has 15 residues. The CDR3 DNA is TGTGCCAGCAGTGGTAGCGGGAGAGGGGCCTACGAGCAGTACTTC. Translation gives CASSGSGRGAYEQYF.

The V gene is TRBV18, the J gene TRBJ1-2; D may be TRBD1 (6 bases). Germline V gives CDR1 KGHSH, CDR2 LQKENI. The CDR3 covers 15 residues. V was trimmed by 2 bases and J by 4 bases, leaving 14 bases between them. CDR3 loop: CASSPEQGSPYGYTF. DNA of the CDR3: TGTGCCAGCTCACCAGAACAGGGCTCACCCTATGGCTACACCTTC. The full variable domain, its missing parts supplied by reference TRBV18 and TRBJ1-2, is NAGVMQNPRHLVRRRGQEARLRCSPMKGHSHVYWYRQLPEEGLKFMVYLQKENIIDESGMPKERFSAEFPKEGPSILRIQQVVRGDSAAYFCASSPEQGSPYGYTFGSGTRLTVV.

In nucleotides, the CDR3 is TGTGCCAGCAGTCCGGGACAGGGTGCTGAAGCTTTCTTT. Translated, it gives CASSPGQGAEAFF. The V and J genes are TRBV27 and TRBJ1-1; 9 positions agree with TRBD1. The CDR3 is 13 amino acids. J was trimmed by 6 bases and V by 5 bases; bases with no gene match: 4. Germline V gene data show CDR1 as MNHEY and CDR2 as SMNVEV (reference sequence).

This rearrangement joins TRBV11-2 to TRBJ1-2; D ambiguous. The germline V gene has CDR1 SGHAT and CDR2 FQNNGV. This CDR3 has 15 residues. With 6 bases removed from V and 5 bases from J, the gap between germline ends came to 19 bases. Here the CDR3 DNA reads TGTGCCAGCAGGTCCTCGACGACAAGGAAATATGGCTACACCTTC. This codes for CASRSSTTRKYGYTF.

J is TRBJ1-2 and V is TRBV11-1; D might be TRBD1 (6 bases). The germline gives CDR1 SGHAT, CDR2 FQDESV (reference sequence). V gave up 6 bases and J gave up 5 bases, with 19 bases separating them. The CDR3 contains 15 residues. The CDR3 coding sequence is TGTGCCAGCAGTCCCGGGACACCCGGTGGGTATGGCTACACCTTC. Residues: CASSPGTPGGYGYTF.

The chain couples TRBV5-4 to TRBJ2-1, with D tentatively TRBD2 (7 bases). The V end lost 3 bases, the J end lost 9 bases, and 19 bases lay between the germline ends. This CDR3 is built from 15 residues. The germline V gene encodes CDR1 SGHNT and CDR2 YYREEE (reference sequence). The CDR3 DNA follows: TGTGCCAGCAGCTCGGAAGAGGGGGGGTGGAGTGAGCAGTTCTTC. Amino acids: CASSSEEGGWSEQFF.